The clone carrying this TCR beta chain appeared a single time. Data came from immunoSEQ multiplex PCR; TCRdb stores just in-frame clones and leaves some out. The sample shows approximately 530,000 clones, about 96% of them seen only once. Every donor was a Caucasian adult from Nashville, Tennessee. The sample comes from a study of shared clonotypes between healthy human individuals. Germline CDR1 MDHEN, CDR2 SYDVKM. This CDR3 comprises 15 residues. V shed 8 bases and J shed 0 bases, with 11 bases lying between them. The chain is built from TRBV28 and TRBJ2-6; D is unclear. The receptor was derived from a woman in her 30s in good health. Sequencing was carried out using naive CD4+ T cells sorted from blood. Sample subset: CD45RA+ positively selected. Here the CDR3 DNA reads TGTGCCAGCCGTAAGCGCTTCTCTGGGGCCAACGTCCTGACTTTC. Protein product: CASRKRFSGANVLTF.